The 14 T cell receptor beta chains presented below share a single source sample, sequenced in a study of blood T cell repertoires in COVID-19. Sequencing was performed with immunoSEQ multiplex PCR; in TCRdb, only in-frame clones are kept and a portion is missing. The table shows roughly 220,000 clones, with 75% to 85% occurring only once. The sequenced sample consisted of peripheral blood. The origin of the receptors is a woman at least 80 years old with COVID-19, enrolled during active disease.

The CDR3 nucleotides are TGCAGCGGGGGTCGGGAGACCCAGTACTTC. Protein sequence: CSGGRETQYF. The rearrangement links TRBV29-1 to TRBJ2-5; no firm D call. The CDR3 covers 10 residues. Trimming took off 7 bases at V and 5 bases at J, with 8 bases between the two ends. Germline V gene lookup returns CDR1 SQVTM and CDR2 ANQGSEA. The variable domain in full, completed from reference TRBV29-1 and TRBJ2-5, reads SAVISQKPSRDICQRGTSLTIQCQVDSQVTMMFWYRQQPGQSLTLIATANQGSEATYESGFVIDKFPISRPNLTFSTLTVSNMSPEDSSIYLCSGGRETQYFGPGTRLLVL.

The chain employs TRBV5-5 and TRBJ2-2, with a weak D call TRBD2 (6 bases). Germline V CDR1 and CDR2: SGHKS, YYEKEE (reference sequence). This CDR3 contains 14 residues. The V and J ends lost 1 base and 5 bases respectively, with 9 bases between them. The CDR3 here is CASSLTSLTGELFF. The CDR3 bases are TGTGCCAGCAGCTTGACTAGCTTGACCGGGGAGCTGTTTTTT.

This chain links TRBV9 with TRBJ1-3; 9 bases fit TRBD1. The CDR3 consists of 19 residues. Germline CDR1 and CDR2: SGDLS and YYNGEE. The trim removed 0 bases at V and 3 bases at J, leaving 13 bases unmatched. Here the CDR3 DNA reads TGTGCCAGCAGCGTAGAGAGTAGGGGGACAGGGTACCGTGGAAACACCATATATTTT. It codes for CASSVESRGTGYRGNTIYF. Full variable domain (missing parts from reference TRBV9 and TRBJ1-3): DSGVTQTPKHLITATGQRVTLRCSPRSGDLSVYWYQQSLDQGLQFLIQYYNGEERAKGNILERFSAQQFPDLHSELNLSSLELGDSALYFCASSVESRGTGYRGNTIYFGEGSWLTVV.

This chain joins TRBV30 and TRBJ1-2, with D possibly matching TRBD1 (6 bases). The V gene's germline CDR1 is GTSNPN and CDR2 SVGIG (reference sequence). V lost 3 bases to trimming and J lost 4 bases, with 15 bases between them. The CDR3 is made up of 14 amino acids. The CDR3 DNA reads TGTGCCTGGAGCACACAGGGATTTGGCTATGGCTACACCTTC. Encoded protein: CAWSTQGFGYGYTF.

This chain joins TRBV4-1 and TRBJ2-7; 10 bases map to TRBD1. V was pared by 4 bases and J by 1 base, with 10 bases of the junction left unmatched. The CDR3 is 17 amino acids. Germline V gene sequence: CDR1 MGHRA, CDR2 YSYEKL. CDR3 in amino acids: CASSLFGGDRGSYEQYF. The CDR3 DNA sequence: TGCGCCAGCAGCCTCTTCGGGGGGGACAGGGGTTCCTACGAGCAGTACTTC.

J is TRBJ1-4 and V is TRBV4-2; maybe TRBD1 (6 bases). The CDR3 spans 16 residues. The germline V and J ends were trimmed by 3 bases and 1 base, with 12 bases remaining between them. Germline V CDR1 and CDR2: LGHNA, YNFKEQ. CDR3 amino acids: CASSQATGITNEKLFF. CDR3 DNA: TGTGCCAGCAGCCAGGCTACAGGGATAACTAATGAAAAACTGTTTTTT.

The rearrangement links TRBV5-1 to TRBJ1-2; no firm D call. Germline V CDR1 and CDR2: SGHRS, YFSETQ. Trimming took 0 bases from V and 7 from J, leaving 13 bases between them. The CDR3 covers 14 residues. As DNA, the CDR3 is TGCGCCAGCAGCTTGGGGGCGCTTTTAGGTGGCTACACCTTC. Encoded protein: CASSLGALLGGYTF.

The CDR3 nucleotides are TGTGCCAGTAGCGGGACAGGGGGGGAGTTTAATGAAAAACTGTTTTTT. Translation gives CASSGTGGEFNEKLFF. This chain joins TRBV19 and TRBJ1-4; the match to TRBD1 covers 11 bases. Germline CDR1 is LNHDA and CDR2 is SQIVND (reference sequence). This CDR3 has 16 residues. V lost 6 bases to trimming and J lost 4 bases; unmatched junction nucleotides: 7.

V is TRBV30 and J is TRBJ1-6, with D maybe TRBD1 (6 bases). Germline lookup yields CDR1 GTSNPN and CDR2 SVGIG (reference sequence). The CDR3 sequence is 15 residues long. Trimming stripped 4 bases from V and 12 bases from J, with 22 bases between. The CDR3 reads CAWKISGRQGGPLHF. CDR3 in DNA: TGTGCCTGGAAAATATCGGGCAGGCAAGGGGGACCCCTCCACTTT.

This clone was observed once. The genes are TRBV6-2 or TRBV6-3 and TRBJ2-7; D perhaps matches TRBD2 (6 bases). Germline V CDR1 and CDR2: MNHEY, SVGEGT. The germline V and J ends were trimmed by 0 bases and 7 bases, with 19 bases remaining between them. This CDR3 comprises 16 residues. The CDR3 region is CASSYSGGRVGGEQYF. The CDR3 DNA follows: TGTGCCAGCAGTTACTCTGGCGGACGGGTGGGAGGAGAGCAGTACTTC.

The V and J genes are TRBV10-3 and TRBJ1-1; D remains unclear. The CDR3 sequence is 13 residues long. V shed 3 bases and J shed 6 bases, with 11 bases lying between them. Germline values: CDR1 ENHRY, CDR2 SYGVKD. CDR3 in amino acids: CAISELVSAEAFF. In DNA form, the CDR3 reads TGTGCCATCAGTGAATTGGTAAGCGCTGAAGCTTTCTTT.

The chain uses TRBV5-1 and TRBJ2-3; D is possibly TRBD2 (5 bases). The CDR3 has 14 amino acids. Germline lookup yields CDR1 SGHRS and CDR2 YFSETQ. V was pared by 0 bases and J by 3 bases, with 8 bases between. The CDR3, as DNA: TGCGCCAGCAGCTTGGCCCCGGGGACAGATACGCAGTATTTT. This codes for CASSLAPGTDTQYF.

V usage is TRBV19 and J usage is TRBJ1-2; D perhaps matches TRBD1 (5 bases). V lost 5 bases and J 4 bases, leaving 14 bases between the germline ends. The CDR3 has 14 amino acids. Looked up from germline, CDR1 is LNHDA and CDR2 is SQIVND (reference sequence). The CDR3 is CASSVTGTLYGYTF. The DNA for the CDR3 is TGTGCCAGTAGTGTAACGGGGACTCTCTATGGCTACACCTTC.

The chain combines TRBV7-8 with TRBJ2-7, with D possibly being TRBD1 (6 bases). Trimming removed 3 bases from V and 4 bases from J, with 16 bases in between. There are 15 residues in the CDR3. Germline V gene sequence: CDR1 SGHVS, CDR2 FQNEAQ. The CDR3, as DNA: TGTGCCAGCAGCTTGGGACATGGCCTTAATTACGAGCAGTACTTC. Translated, it gives CASSLGHGLNYEQYF. Using reference TRBV7-8 and TRBJ2-7 for the parts outside the CDR3, the full variable domain is GAGVSQSPRYKVAKRGQDVALRCDPISGHVSLFWYQQALGQGPEFLTYFQNEAQLDKSGLPSDRFFAERPEGSVSTLKIQRTQQEDSAVYLCASSLGHGLNYEQYFGPGTRLTVT.